This paragraph covers one TCR beta chain sequence. The data originate from a study of T cell changes during pregnancy in multiple sclerosis. Repertoires were generated with immunoSEQ multiplex PCR, while TCRdb's copy carries only in-frame clones and drops some. The sample carries some 100,000 clones, roughly 92% recorded once. This TCR was sampled from a female donor with multiple sclerosis, enrolled in a pregnancy study. The sample consisted of peripheral blood, taken in the second trimester of pregnancy.

The CDR3 bases are TGTGCCAGCAGTTTAGGGACAGGGTTGAATGAAAAACTGTTTTTT. Its translation: CASSLGTGLNEKLFF. This chain joins TRBV28 and TRBJ1-4; 9 positions match TRBD1. The CDR3 consists of 15 residues. CDR1 MDHEN and CDR2 SYDVKM come from the germline V gene. V dropped 2 bases and J dropped 5; count of bases not matched to a gene: 3.